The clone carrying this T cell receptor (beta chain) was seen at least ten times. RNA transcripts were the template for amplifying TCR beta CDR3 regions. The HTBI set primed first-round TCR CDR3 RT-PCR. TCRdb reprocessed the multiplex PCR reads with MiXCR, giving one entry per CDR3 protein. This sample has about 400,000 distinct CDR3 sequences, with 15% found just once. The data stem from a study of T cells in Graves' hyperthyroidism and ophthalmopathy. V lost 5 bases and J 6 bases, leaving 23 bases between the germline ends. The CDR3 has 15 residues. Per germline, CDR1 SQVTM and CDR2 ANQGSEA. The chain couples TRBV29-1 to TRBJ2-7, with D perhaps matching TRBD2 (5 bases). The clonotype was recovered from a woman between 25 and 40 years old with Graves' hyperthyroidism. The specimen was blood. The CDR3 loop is CSVQSPPPSPGEQYF. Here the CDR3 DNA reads TGCAGCGTTCAATCCCCCCCTCCTAGCCCGGGCGAGCAGTACTTC.